This T cell receptor beta chain was documented in a study of blood T cell repertoires in COVID-19. Looking at the study overall: The analysed material was cDNA or gDNA that came from T cells, B-cell-depleted T cells, or PBMCs.

Sequencing was performed with immunoSEQ multiplex PCR; in TCRdb, only in-frame clones are kept and a portion is missing. The sample has fewer than 500,000 clones, roughly 90% seen once. The receptor comes from a woman in her thirties with acute COVID-19. The sample was PBMCs or T cells enriched from blood (not recorded which).

CDR3 in DNA: TGTGCCAGCAGTGGGGACAGGAGCAGAGAGCAGTACTTC. Translated, it gives CASSGDRSREQYF. The V gene is TRBV2, the J gene TRBJ2-7, with 8 bases identical to TRBD1. Germline assignment: CDR1 SNHLY and CDR2 FYNNEI. The V and J ends lost 4 bases and 7 bases, in that order; junction bases with no gene match: 6. This CDR3 comprises 13 residues.